The entry below gives a single T cell receptor (beta chain) sequence along with its context. Its antigen is currently unknown. TCRdb processed the RT-PCR reads anew with MiXCR; each CDR3 protein has one entry. The data show tens of thousands of distinct CDR3 sequences, almost 60% seen once. Looked up from germline, CDR1 is SGHDN and CDR2 is FVKESK. The CDR3 spans 15 residues. V dropped 4 bases and J dropped 0 bases, with 10 bases sitting between them. The entry originates in a study of yellow fever vaccine responses in identical twins. Whole-study results and caveats: Reports say the vaccine T cell response in twins looked partly convergent and partly personalized.

This sequence originates from a young woman who received the yellow fever vaccine. The sequencing here drew on T cells from blood (PBMCs), unsorted or a sorted subset (not recorded which), taken before or after yellow fever vaccination (not recorded which). V usage is TRBV14 and J usage is TRBJ2-1; TRBD2 might be the D (5 bases). The CDR3 loop reads CASSPDFSSYNEQFF. The CDR3 DNA follows: TGTGCCAGCAGCCCGGACTTCAGCTCCTACAATGAGCAGTTCTTC.